Here is one TCR beta chain with its context. Which antigen it targets is not known. No much larger clone is present one base from it, and per-base qualities are unavailable. Samples from volunteer blood donors who had recovered from COVID-19 were contributed by a second Seattle source. The collaborating institutions used their own protocols to collect whole blood in K2EDTA tubes. Collaborator samples were shipped for TCRbeta analysis as frozen whole blood, isolated PBMCs, or DNA extracted from either sample type. The immunoSEQ Assay, a bias-controlled multiplex PCR, was used to amplify TCRbeta CDR3 regions from genomic DNA. The authors' analysis ran thus. The number of nucleated cells in each sample was estimated by amplification of reference gene primers within the assay. To quantify the absolute abundance of each unique TCRbeta CDR3 rearrangement, sequence reads were collapsed and filtered. For each sample, productive Simpson clonality was calculated by taking the square root of Simpson's diversity index across productive rearrangements. TCRdb provides this immuneACCESS table in a form limited to in-frame rearrangements. Some clones are lacking; in checked studies, under half of them reflect an unresolved V gene, and why the rest are absent is not known. Clonal size and the V and J genes are those of that table, whereas D and trimming came from the DNA. This sample lists roughly 200,000 clones; about 86% were detected once. The ten largest clones represent roughly 0.85% of the sample.

The V end gives up 3 bases and the J end 7 bases, leaving 5 bases in the junction not matched to a gene. From the germline V gene, CDR1 is KGHSH and CDR2 is LQKENI. From the cysteine through the phenylalanine, the CDR3 covers 15 amino acids. Only the CDR3 region is kept as DNA, spanning 45 bases read in frame from base 1. These data come from a study of blood T cell repertoires in COVID-19 (dated by TCRdb to 2020 to 2022). About the full investigation: The collaborator samples originated in the United States, Italy and Spain and spanned the acute and convalescent phases of COVID-19. The prospective study material was composed of cDNA or gDNA derived from T cells, B-cell-depleted T cells, or PBMCs. Subjects who had been exposed to COVID-19, were actively infected with it, or had recovered from it provided the deeply sampled blood TCRbeta repertoires that made up the dataset. The repertoires were released in a freely available public database meant as a resource for research on the immune response to SARS-CoV-2. The samples were drawn from two sources: the first 160 participants of the ongoing ImmuneRACE study, and over 950 subjects contributed by 6 global collaborators. A de-identified subject ID, COVID-19 status, age in years and sex were almost always included in the sample metadata. HLA class I and class II types, where available, came from metadata supplied by the sample provider rather than from assay-based typing.

General conclusions and limits of the study: Clinical and demographic metadata were provided uncurated, with the amount varying by source and participant.

The receptor's source is a woman in her late teens or twenties who had recovered from COVID-19. The source material was peripheral blood. The sequence joins TRBV18 to TRBJ2-1; 11 middle bases align to TRBD1. The CDR3 amino acid sequence is: CASSPRDRGNNEQFF. The nucleotide sequence reads as follows: TGTGCCAGCTCACCCCGGGACAGGGGGAATAATGAGCAGTTCTTC.